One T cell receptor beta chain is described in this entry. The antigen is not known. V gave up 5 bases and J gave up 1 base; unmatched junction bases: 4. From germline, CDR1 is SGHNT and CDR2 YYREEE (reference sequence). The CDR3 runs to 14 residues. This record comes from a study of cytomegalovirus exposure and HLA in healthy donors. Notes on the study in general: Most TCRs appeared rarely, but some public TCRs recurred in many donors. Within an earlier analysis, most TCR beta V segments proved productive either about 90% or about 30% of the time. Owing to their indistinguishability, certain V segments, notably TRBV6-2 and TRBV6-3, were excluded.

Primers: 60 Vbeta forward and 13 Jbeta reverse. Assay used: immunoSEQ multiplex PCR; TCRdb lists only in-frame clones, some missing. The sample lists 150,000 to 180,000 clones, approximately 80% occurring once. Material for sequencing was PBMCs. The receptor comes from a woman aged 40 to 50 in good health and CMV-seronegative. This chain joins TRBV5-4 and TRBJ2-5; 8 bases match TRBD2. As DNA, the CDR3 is TGTGCCAGCAGTAGCGGGGCGCCCCAAGAGACCCAGTACTTC. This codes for CASSSGAPQETQYF.